Listed here are 26 T cell receptor beta chains from one sample, sequenced in a study of shared clonotypes between healthy human individuals. Cells designated naive CD8 were CD45RO-negative and were positively selected for CCR7, with terminally differentiated effector memory CD45RA+ cells excluded. Measured with immunoSEQ multiplex PCR; TCRdb has only the in-frame clones, and not every one. The sample gives over 800,000 clones, 92% of which show up once; 24% is in the top ten. Specimen: naive CD8+ T cells sorted from blood. The receptors shown here come from a man aged 25-40 years in good health.

This chain joins TRBV4-1 and TRBJ2-7; 8 bases agree with TRBD2. The ends lost 4 bases at V and 0 bases at J; junction bases unmatched: 14. Germline-derived CDR1 and CDR2 are MGHRA and YSYEKL. CDR3 size: 18 residues. Here the CDR3 reads CASSLTGGEGRRSYEQYF. CDR3 nucleotides: TGCGCCAGCAGCCTAACCGGGGGGGAGGGCCGACGCTCCTACGAGCAGTACTTC.

The chain carries TRBV7-9 and TRBJ2-2; 7 bases line up with TRBD1. The CDR3 is 18 residues long. Germline lookup yields CDR1 SEHNR and CDR2 FQNEAQ (reference sequence). The V gene end was trimmed by 1 base and the J gene end by 2 bases; junction bases not matched to a gene: 10. Here the CDR3 reads CASSLVGQLRLNTGELFF. The DNA of the CDR3 is TGTGCCAGCAGCTTAGTGGGACAGCTCCGACTTAACACCGGGGAGCTGTTTTTT.

The V call is TRBV11-2, the J call TRBJ1-2, with a weak D call TRBD1 (5 bases). The V gene lost 3 bases and the J gene lost 4 bases, with 9 bases spanning the gap. This CDR3 contains 13 residues. Looked up from germline, CDR1 is SGHAT and CDR2 is FQNNGV. CDR3 sequence: CASSFQGVYGYTF. CDR3 in DNA: TGTGCCAGCAGCTTTCAAGGGGTCTATGGCTACACCTTC.

The chain combines TRBV30 with TRBJ1-2; unclear D gene. Looked up from germline, CDR1 is GTSNPN and CDR2 is SVGIG (reference sequence). V was cut by 0 bases and J by 8 bases, with 10 bases left in between. CDR3 length equals 12 residues. The CDR3 sequence: CAWSVMTGGYTF. The CDR3 region has the DNA TGTGCCTGGAGTGTAATGACGGGGGGCTACACCTTC.

This sequence joins TRBV6-1 and TRBJ2-5, with TRBD2 matching over 9 bases. The CDR3 runs to 17 residues. Germline trimming cut 2 bases from V and 2 bases from J; bases unmatched to any gene: 9. The germline V gene encodes CDR1 MNHNS and CDR2 SASEGT. The CDR3 protein is CASSEMEIAGDQETQYF. The CDR3 nucleotides are TGTGCCAGCAGTGAAATGGAAATAGCGGGAGATCAAGAGACCCAGTACTTC.

J is TRBJ2-5 and V is TRBV4-1; 10 nucleotides line up with TRBD2. CDR3 length: 15 amino acids. Germline V gene data show CDR1 as MGHRA and CDR2 as YSYEKL. V lost 5 bases, J lost 2 bases, and 5 bases stayed unmatched. The CDR3 DNA sequence: TGCGCCAGCAGCGTTCTAGCGGGAGTGCAAGAGACCCAGTACTTC. This gives the protein CASSVLAGVQETQYF.

V gene TRBV11-2 combines with J gene TRBJ2-7, with D possibly matching TRBD1 (5 bases). This CDR3 comprises 14 residues. From germline, CDR1 is SGHAT and CDR2 FQNNGV. Trimming cost V 1 base and J 3 bases, with 10 bases left between them. CDR3: CASSLGGQVYEQYF. CDR3 coding DNA: TGTGCCAGCAGCTTAGGAGGACAAGTCTACGAGCAGTACTTC.

The V and J genes are TRBV6-1 and TRBJ2-7; D is unclear. CDR1 and CDR2 (germline): MNHNS, SASEGT. The CDR3 sequence is 13 residues long. Trimming removed 6 bases at V and 3 bases at J, with 12 bases between. This CDR3 is CASRPPGSYEQYF. The CDR3 DNA is TGTGCCAGCAGACCGCCGGGTAGCTACGAGCAGTACTTC.

V is TRBV28 and J is TRBJ2-2; TRBD1 or TRBD2 may be the D gene (5 bases each). This CDR3 has 16 residues. Between the trimmed V and J ends, which lost 6 bases and 5 bases, there was a span of 19 bases. Per germline, CDR1 MDHEN and CDR2 SYDVKM. The CDR3 DNA reads TGTGCCAGCAGACAAGAGCGGACCGAGGGGACCGGGGAGCTGTTTTTT. Encoded protein: CASRQERTEGTGELFF. Full variable domain (outside the CDR3, taken from reference TRBV28 and TRBJ2-2): DVKVTQSSRYLVKRTGEKVFLECVQDMDHENMFWYRQDPGLGLRLIYFSYDVKMKEKGDIPEGYSVSREKKERFSLILESASTNQTSMYLCASRQERTEGTGELFFGEGSRLTVL.

This clone was detected a few times. The rearrangement uses TRBV25-1 and TRBJ1-1; D remains ambiguous. CDR3 length: 14 residues. The V and J ends lost 2 bases and 1 base respectively, with 8 bases between them. The V gene's germline CDR1 is MGHDK and CDR2 SYGVNS. CDR3 region: CASSEGLWNTEAFF. Written as DNA, the CDR3 is TGTGCCAGCAGTGAAGGACTTTGGAACACTGAAGCTTTCTTT.

V gene TRBV9 combines with J gene TRBJ2-2; 7 bases map to TRBD2. The CDR3 has 16 amino acids. Per germline, CDR1 SGDLS and CDR2 YYNGEE. Trimming removed 0 bases from V and 4 bases from J; junction bases left unmatched: 6. CDR3 sequence (DNA): TGTGCCAGCAGCGTAGGGGGAGGGGCCACCACCGGGGAGCTGTTTTTT. This codes for CASSVGGGATTGELFF.

This chain connects TRBV27 to TRBJ1-3; D gene ambiguous. With 6 bases removed from V and 4 bases from J, the gap between germline ends came to 4 bases. The CDR3 consists of 11 residues. The germline CDR1 and CDR2 sequences are MNHEY and SMNVEV (reference sequence). This chain's CDR3 is CASSTGNTIYF. As DNA, the CDR3 is TGTGCCAGCAGCACGGGAAACACCATATATTTT.

At least ten counts were recorded for this clone. This rearrangement joins TRBV18 to TRBJ2-1; D gene unclear. Trimming cost V 2 bases and J 6 bases, with 11 bases left between them. This CDR3 spans 14 amino acids. CDR1 is KGHSH, CDR2 LQKENI, per germline. As DNA, the CDR3 is TGTGCCAGCTCACCAGTTAAGAGTTTCAATGAGCAGTTCTTC. It is translated as CASSPVKSFNEQFF.

As to this clone: This may arise from a read error, as a much more abundant clone is one base away. Additional DNA sequences in this sample encode the identical CDR3. The CDR3 sequence: CASSVGGSTEAFF. CDR3 in DNA: TGTGCCAGCAGCGTAGGAGGGAGCACTGAAGCTTTCTTT. The chain combines TRBV9 with TRBJ1-1, with D unclear. From germline, CDR1 is SGDLS and CDR2 YYNGEE. The V end lost 0 bases, the J end lost 4 bases, and 7 bases lay between the germline ends. This CDR3 contains 13 residues.

The chain carries TRBV6-5 and TRBJ1-5, with TRBD1 as a possible D gene (5 bases). The CDR3 totals 14 residues. Trimming took off 2 bases at V and 7 bases at J, with 12 bases between the two ends. Germline V gene sequence: CDR1 MNHEY, CDR2 SVGAGI. In DNA form, the CDR3 reads TGTGCCAGCAGTTACGGGGCAGGGCAACAGCCCCAGCATTTT. Protein sequence: CASSYGAGQQPQHF.

This chain joins TRBV10-3 and TRBJ2-7; 7 bases agree with TRBD2. The CDR3 totals 14 residues. Germline CDR1 reads ENHRY; CDR2 reads SYGVKD. V was pared by 3 bases and J by 2 bases, with 4 bases of the junction left unmatched. The CDR3 nucleotides are TGTGCCATCAGTGATCCCGCGGGGGCCTACGAGCAGTACTTC. Amino acids: CAISDPAGAYEQYF.

With regard to this clone: Other DNA sequences in the same sample also yield this CDR3. This chain links TRBV27 with TRBJ2-7, with 8 bases lining up with TRBD2. The CDR3 contains 14 residues. J was trimmed by 0 bases and V by 2 bases; bases with no gene match: 0. Germline lookup yields CDR1 MNHEY and CDR2 SMNVEV (reference sequence). The CDR3 spells CASSLSGSSYEQYF. The CDR3 DNA reads as TGTGCCAGCAGTTTAAGCGGGAGCTCCTACGAGCAGTACTTC.

The chain carries TRBV7-2 and TRBJ2-1; TRBD2 is a possible D gene (6 bases). CDR3 length: 14 residues. Germline V lookup: CDR1 SGHTA, CDR2 FQGNSA. V dropped 0 bases and J dropped 9 bases, with 12 bases sitting between them. This CDR3 reads CASSLASGRGEQFF. The CDR3 DNA sequence: TGTGCCAGCAGCTTAGCCTCCGGGAGAGGTGAGCAGTTCTTC.

This clone was recorded only once. This chain connects TRBV30 to TRBJ2-2; TRBD1 might be the D (5 bases). The V gene lost 4 bases and the J gene lost 5 bases, with 11 bases spanning the gap. Germline assignment: CDR1 GTSNPN and CDR2 SVGIG (reference sequence). CDR3 length: 13 residues. This chain's CDR3 is CAWITKGTGELFF. CDR3 DNA sequence: TGTGCCTGGATTACTAAGGGGACCGGGGAGCTGTTTTTT.

This chain joins TRBV29-1 and TRBJ2-7, with D perhaps matching TRBD1 or TRBD2 (5 bases each). The CDR3 covers 13 residues. V gave up 2 bases and J gave up 2 bases, with 10 bases separating them. Germline V gene lookup returns CDR1 SQVTM and CDR2 ANQGSEA. The CDR3 DNA reads as TGCAGCGTTGAATCCGGGACCCCCTACGAGCAGTACTTC. This gives the protein CSVESGTPYEQYF.

The chain links TRBV29-1 to TRBJ2-4; D perhaps matches TRBD1 (6 bases). Between the trimmed V and J ends, which lost 7 bases and 0 bases, there was a span of 31 bases. The germline V gene encodes CDR1 SQVTM and CDR2 ANQGSEA. The CDR3 runs 20 residues. In DNA, the CDR3 is TGCAGCGCACCAACCGGGACACCTATAAGTCAGGGGATAGCCAAAAACATTCAGTACTTC. Amino acid sequence: CSAPTGTPISQGIAKNIQYF.

The gene calls are TRBV7-8 and TRBJ2-1; D possibly matches TRBD1 or TRBD2 (5 bases each). CDR1 and CDR2 (germline): SGHVS, FQNEAQ. There are 16 residues in the CDR3. The V end lost 5 bases, the J end lost 4 bases, and 18 bases lay between the germline ends. The CDR3 DNA reads as TGTGCCAGCAGCCCGATCTGGGACCGACCATACAATGAGCAGTTCTTC. This gives the protein CASSPIWDRPYNEQFF. Together with reference TRBV7-8 and TRBJ2-1, the CDR3 gives the full variable domain: GAGVSQSPRYKVAKRGQDVALRCDPISGHVSLFWYQQALGQGPEFLTYFQNEAQLDKSGLPSDRFFAERPEGSVSTLKIQRTQQEDSAVYLCASSPIWDRPYNEQFFGPGTRLTVL.

In this sample, this clone is medium-sized. The chain recombines TRBV11-1 with TRBJ1-1; a possible D gene is TRBD1 (5 bases). Germline CDR1 and CDR2: SGHAT and FQDESV (reference sequence). There are 14 residues in the CDR3. With 5 bases removed from V and 10 bases from J, the gap between germline ends came to 20 bases. CDR3 sequence (DNA): TGTGCCAGCAGCCCCGAGGGGACGGGGTTCGGAGCTTTCTTT. This translates into CASSPEGTGFGAFF.

This clone appeared a few times. The gene calls are TRBV27 and TRBJ2-7; D assignment may be TRBD1 or TRBD2 (5 bases each). Per germline, CDR1 MNHEY and CDR2 SMNVEV (reference sequence). The CDR3 sequence is 15 residues long. Trimming cost V 5 bases and J 3 bases, with 17 bases left between them. The CDR3 bases are TGTGCCAGCAGTACCCCCGGGACCAGCCACTACGAGCAGTACTTC. Amino acid sequence: CASSTPGTSHYEQYF.

The genes are TRBV7-6 and TRBJ2-4, with D possibly being TRBD2 (5 bases). This CDR3 has 15 residues. Trimming cost V 1 base and J 9 bases, with 16 bases left between them. Germline CDR1 is SGHVS and CDR2 is FNYEAQ. CDR3 sequence reads: CASSLGWGDTGIQYF. Here the CDR3 DNA reads TGTGCCAGCAGCTTAGGTTGGGGAGATACGGGCATTCAGTACTTC.

This clone was recorded at least ten times. V and J are TRBV19 and TRBJ1-2; 7 bases fit TRBD1. V lost 6 bases and J lost 2; bases outside the gene matches: 18. Per the germline V gene, CDR1 is LNHDA and CDR2 is SQIVND (reference sequence). The CDR3 spans 18 residues. The CDR3 loop reads CASSFYFRDRRSNYGYTF. The CDR3, as DNA: TGTGCCAGTAGCTTCTATTTCCGGGACAGACGGTCCAACTATGGCTACACCTTC.